A selection of T cell receptor beta chains follows, all from one sample in a study of blood T cell repertoires in COVID-19. This table comes from immunoSEQ multiplex PCR, and its TCRdb copy is limited to in-frame clones, with some not included. The repertoire includes 310,000 or so clones, around 90% of them detected once, and about 1.8% sits in the top ten. The sequencing input was PBMCs or T cells enriched from blood (not recorded which). These receptors came from a woman between 18 and 30 years old with acute COVID-19. Both conserved end residues are part of each CDR3.

v_call	j_call	cdr3_aa
TRBV7-8	TRBJ1-2	CASSTRDSLNYGYTF
TRBV27	TRBJ1-1	CASSPGTGGLEAFF
TRBV27	TRBJ1-2	CASSAHRGGNYGYTF
TRBV7-2	TRBJ1-1	CASSPAGGSTEAFF
TRBV11-3	TRBJ2-2	CASSLGLARKDGELFF
TRBV5-1	TRBJ2-1	CASSFPSGSYNEQFF
TRBV7-3	TRBJ1-1	CASSLRVEGNTEAFF
TRBV5-8	TRBJ2-5	CASSLVGTPQETQYF
TRBV27	TRBJ1-4	CASSSPRTGSNEKLFF
TRBV7-3	TRBJ2-5	CASSRGLAGETQYF
TRBV5-1	TRBJ2-3	CASSAGVITDTQYF
TRBV28	TRBJ2-1	CASSLAGGNNEQFF
TRBV27	TRBJ2-3	CASNHGRPAPDTQYF
TRBV28	TRBJ1-5	CASSKTGGNNQPQHF
TRBV30	TRBJ2-7	CAWRGRASGSTPPRRDEQYF
TRBV30	TRBJ1-2	CAWSVQGANYGYTF
TRBV11-3	TRBJ2-1	CASSLSQGYNEQFF